The 21 T cell receptor beta chains reported below all come from one sample, sequenced in a study of graft-versus-host responses after intestinal transplantation. Their recognized antigens are unknown. Sequenced by immunoSEQ multiplex PCR; TCRdb stores in-frame clones only, minus some. This sample carries roughly 120,000 clones, 90% of them seen once, and the ten largest clones take about 0.18%. Source: unstimulated CD4+ T cells sorted from spleen or lymph node cells, taken before intestinal transplant. The source of these receptors is a human donor who received an intestinal transplant.

This chain joins TRBV7-9 and TRBJ2-1; 10 bases fit TRBD2. Germline values: CDR1 SEHNR, CDR2 FQNEAQ (reference sequence). This CDR3 has 15 residues. The J segment lost 7 bases and the V segment lost 1 base, leaving 4 bases of the junction unmatched. The CDR3 loop is CASSLGGSGRNEQFF. The CDR3 nucleotides are TGTGCCAGCAGCTTAGGGGGTAGCGGGAGGAATGAGCAGTTCTTC.

V is TRBV2 and J is TRBJ1-1, with no clear D. The CDR3 covers 14 residues. V was trimmed by 7 bases and J by 3 bases, leaving 15 bases between them. In germline, CDR1 is SNHLY, CDR2 FYNNEI. For the CDR3, the DNA is TGTGCCAGCACTTATGGAGGGTTGGACACTGAAGCTTTCTTT. It is translated as CASTYGGLDTEAFF.

The chain recombines TRBV9 with TRBJ1-4, with TRBD1 identical over 8 bases. J was trimmed by 7 bases and V by 0 bases; bases with no gene match: 5. Germline-derived CDR1 and CDR2 are SGDLS and YYNGEE. The CDR3 consists of 15 residues. CDR3 bases: TGTGCCAGCAGCGTAGAACCAGGGGGCGGTGAAAAACTGTTTTTT. Translation: CASSVEPGGGEKLFF.

The V gene is TRBV7-9, the J gene TRBJ2-2; D remains unclear. V was pared by 1 base and J by 0 bases, with 6 bases between. CDR3 size: 15 residues. CDR1 is SEHNR, CDR2 FQNEAQ, per germline (reference sequence). The CDR3 region is CASSLVYANTGELFF. DNA of the CDR3: TGTGCCAGCAGCTTAGTCTACGCGAACACCGGGGAGCTGTTTTTT.

This chain links TRBV30 with TRBJ2-7; a weak D match, TRBD1 (5 bases). V was clipped by 7 bases and J by 3 bases, with 10 bases between them. This CDR3 has 11 residues. Germline loops: CDR1 GTSNPN, CDR2 SVGIG (reference sequence). The CDR3 protein is CALTVDYEQYF. The CDR3 DNA follows: TGTGCCTTGACAGTAGACTACGAGCAGTACTTC.

The chain is built from TRBV19 and TRBJ1-5, with D perhaps TRBD1 (6 bases). This CDR3 contains 14 residues. V dropped 5 bases and J dropped 4 bases, with 12 bases sitting between them. Germline V gene sequence: CDR1 LNHDA, CDR2 SQIVND (reference sequence). This CDR3 is CASSLRDKNQPQHF. CDR3 bases: TGTGCCAGTAGTCTCCGGGACAAAAATCAGCCCCAGCATTTT.

The chain combines TRBV5-1 with TRBJ2-5; TRBD1 matches at 9 bases. This CDR3 is built from 16 residues. V was pared by 3 bases and J by 2 bases, with 8 bases of the junction left unmatched. Germline CDR1 and CDR2: SGHRS and YFSETQ. The CDR3 sequence: CASSWGQGEGQETQYF. The DNA of the CDR3 is TGCGCCAGCAGCTGGGGACAGGGAGAGGGACAAGAGACCCAGTACTTC.

The chain couples TRBV29-1 to TRBJ1-2; D ambiguous. The CDR3 covers 13 residues. The V end was cut by 6 bases, the J end by 2 bases, with 13 bases between. Germline V gene lookup returns CDR1 SQVTM and CDR2 ANQGSEA. The DNA of the CDR3 is TGCAGCGTCCCAGGCGATACGAACTATGGCTACACCTTC. Its protein is CSVPGDTNYGYTF. The full variable domain, rest sourced from reference TRBV29-1 and TRBJ1-2, is SAVISQKPSRDICQRGTSLTIQCQVDSQVTMMFWYRQQPGQSLTLIATANQGSEATYESGFVIDKFPISRPNLTFSTLTVSNMSPEDSSIYLCSVPGDTNYGYTFGSGTRLTVV.

The chain is built from TRBV10-3 and TRBJ1-2, with no clear D. Germline loops: CDR1 ENHRY, CDR2 SYGVKD. V shed 3 bases and J shed 7 bases, with 9 bases lying between them. CDR3 length: 12 amino acids. The CDR3 nucleotides are TGTGCCATCAGTGAAGAGGGATTTGGCTACACCTTC. This sequence encodes CAISEEGFGYTF.

In its sample, this clone was seen a few times. The V gene is TRBV30, the J gene TRBJ1-5; D unresolved. The CDR3 runs to 14 residues. Germline V gives CDR1 GTSNPN, CDR2 SVGIG (reference sequence). V gave up 3 bases and J gave up 0 bases, with 9 bases separating them. The DNA of the CDR3 is TGTGCCTGGAGACCGACTAATAGCAATCAGCCCCAGCATTTT. This codes for CAWRPTNSNQPQHF.

Here the CDR3 reads CAISESGRGTTEAFF. The DNA for the CDR3 is TGTGCCATCAGTGAGTCGGGCAGGGGGACCACTGAAGCTTTCTTT. The chain is built from TRBV10-3 and TRBJ1-1; 7 positions match TRBD1. This CDR3 comprises 15 residues. J lost 4 bases, V lost 0 bases, and 5 bases had no gene match. In germline, CDR1 is ENHRY, CDR2 SYGVKD.

This CDR3 reads CASSRPGQSSGANVLTF. The CDR3 DNA follows: TGCGCCAGCAGCCGTCCGGGACAGAGCTCTGGGGCCAACGTCCTGACTTTC. This chain joins TRBV4-1 and TRBJ2-6; 7 nucleotides align to TRBD1. This CDR3 is 17 amino acids long. Trimming at V came to 4 bases and at J to 0 bases, leaving 6 bases not matched to a gene. Germline V CDR1 and CDR2: MGHRA, YSYEKL.

In its sample, this clone was seen a few times. The chain couples TRBV6-5 to TRBJ1-1; D is ambiguous. Trimming removed 0 bases from V and 1 base from J, with 9 bases in between. This CDR3 region has 15 residues. The germline CDR1 and CDR2 sequences are MNHEY and SVGAGI. This CDR3 reads CASSYSRETNTEAFF. The CDR3 DNA reads TGTGCCAGCAGTTACTCTCGGGAGACGAACACTGAAGCTTTCTTT.

V gene TRBV29-1 combines with J gene TRBJ1-3; TRBD1 matches at 8 bases. Germline V gene data show CDR1 as SQVTM and CDR2 as ANQGSEA. With V trimmed by 7 bases and J by 8 bases, 4 bases remained unmatched. The CDR3 is 11 residues long. CDR3 loop: CSAGTGDTIYF. The CDR3, as DNA: TGCAGCGCCGGGACAGGAGACACCATATATTTT.

V and J are TRBV11-2 and TRBJ2-1; a weak D match, TRBD1 (5 bases). Germline values: CDR1 SGHAT, CDR2 FQNNGV. V gave up 3 bases and J gave up 7 bases, with 16 bases separating them. This CDR3 has 15 amino acids. CDR3 sequence: CASSFRTLQGNEQFF. In DNA, the CDR3 is TGTGCCAGCAGCTTCCGGACACTACAAGGGAATGAGCAGTTCTTC.

This chain links TRBV29-1 with TRBJ2-2, with 11 nucleotides matching TRBD1. The CDR3 is 16 amino acids. Germline CDR1 reads SQVTM; CDR2 reads ANQGSEA. Trimming removed 4 bases from V and 1 base from J; junction bases left unmatched: 5. This CDR3 is CSVGTGGLMNTGELFF. The CDR3, as DNA: TGCAGCGTTGGGACAGGGGGCCTTATGAACACCGGGGAGCTGTTTTTT.

The chain uses TRBV30 and TRBJ1-2, with a weak D call TRBD1 (6 bases). CDR1 and CDR2 from the germline V gene are GTSNPN and SVGIG (reference sequence). Trimming stripped 3 bases from V and 5 bases from J, with 13 bases between. This CDR3 is built from 13 residues. As DNA, the CDR3 is TGTGCCTGGAGGAACAGGGCCTCATATGGCTACACCTTC. This sequence encodes CAWRNRASYGYTF.

The chain has TRBV5-8 and TRBJ1-5, with D perhaps matching TRBD1 (5 bases). This CDR3 comprises 15 residues. Looked up from germline, CDR1 is SGHTS and CDR2 is YDEGEE. The V end was cut by 0 bases, the J end by 3 bases, with 10 bases between. The CDR3 protein is CASSLDGGINQPQHF. CDR3 DNA: TGTGCCAGCAGCTTGGACGGGGGGATCAATCAGCCCCAGCATTTT.

The chain carries TRBV4-3 and TRBJ2-2, with TRBD1 matching 7 bases. The CDR3 runs to 15 residues. The germline V gene encodes CDR1 LGHNA and CDR2 YSLEER. Losses at the gene ends were 1 base for V and 4 bases for J; bases not matched to a gene: 3. The CDR3 here is CASSQGQGPTGELFF. DNA for the CDR3: TGCGCCAGCAGCCAAGGACAGGGTCCCACCGGGGAGCTGTTTTTT.

The chain has TRBV5-1 and TRBJ2-1; 9 positions agree with TRBD2. CDR3 length: 15 amino acids. The germline gives CDR1 SGHRS, CDR2 YFSETQ. The ends lost 4 bases at V and 4 bases at J; junction bases unmatched: 6. As DNA, the CDR3 is TGCGCCAGCAGCCGAGCGGGGGGATCTTACAATGAGCAGTTCTTC. The encoded protein is CASSRAGGSYNEQFF.

The chain has TRBV2 and TRBJ1-1; perhaps TRBD1 as D (5 bases). The V gene's germline CDR1 is SNHLY and CDR2 FYNNEI. Trimming shortened V by 6 bases and J by 1 base, and 15 bases separated the two germline ends. The CDR3 length is 15 residues. The CDR3 sequence is CASRKEKTENTEAFF. CDR3 nucleotides: TGTGCCAGCAGGAAAGAGAAGACAGAGAACACTGAAGCTTTCTTT. The full variable domain, its missing parts supplied by reference TRBV2 and TRBJ1-1, is EPEVTQTPSHQVTQMGQEVILRCVPISNHLYFYWYRQILGQKVEFLVSFYNNEISEKSEIFDDQFSVERPDGSNFTLKIRSTKLEDSAMYFCASRKEKTENTEAFFGQGTRLTVV.